This passage covers 22 T cell receptor beta chains from one sample sequenced in a study of blood T cell repertoires in COVID-19. The data were produced by immunoSEQ multiplex PCR, yet TCRdb's version contains in-frame clones alone and is incomplete. The sample consists of over 300,000 clones, roughly 90% of them appearing once. The sequencing input was peripheral blood. These receptor sequences come from a man younger than 35 with active or convalescent COVID-19.

The J gene is TRBJ2-7, the V gene TRBV27, with D possibly matching TRBD1 (6 bases). CDR3 length: 16 amino acids. With 6 bases removed from V and 1 base from J, the gap between germline ends came to 19 bases. Looked up from germline, CDR1 is MNHEY and CDR2 is SMNVEV (reference sequence). CDR3 region: CASRAVWTALSYEQYF. For the CDR3, the DNA is TGTGCCAGCAGGGCGGTATGGACAGCCCTATCCTACGAGCAGTACTTC.

V usage is TRBV7-3 and J usage is TRBJ2-3; 9 bases agree with TRBD2. The V gene's germline CDR1 is SGHTA and CDR2 FQGTGA. Trimming cost V 5 bases and J 1 base; bases outside gene matches: 13. The CDR3 sequence is 18 residues long. CDR3 amino acids: CASSPLPGLAGRTDTQYF. CDR3 bases: TGTGCCAGCAGCCCCCTCCCGGGGCTAGCGGGACGCACAGATACGCAGTATTTT.

The table lists this clone with a count of one. V gene TRBV4-3 combines with J gene TRBJ2-1; 10 bases agree with TRBD1. This CDR3 is built from 15 residues. Germline trimming cut 0 bases from V and 7 bases from J; bases unmatched to any gene: 3. The germline CDR1 and CDR2 sequences are LGHNA and YSLEER. CDR3 DNA: TGCGCCAGCAGCCAAGATTGGGACAGGGGTAATGAGCAGTTCTTC. Translated: CASSQDWDRGNEQFF.

In DNA, the CDR3 is TGTGCCAGTAGTATAGGCCCCAGGGCGCGATTCGACACCATATATTTT. This gives the protein CASSIGPRARFDTIYF. The rearrangement uses TRBV19 and TRBJ1-3; D is possibly TRBD1 (5 bases). Trimming left V 1 base short and J 8 bases short, with 18 bases between. The germline CDR1 and CDR2 sequences are LNHDA and SQIVND (reference sequence). The CDR3 contains 16 residues.

The gene calls are TRBV30 and TRBJ1-1; D is perhaps TRBD1 (5 bases). There are 13 residues in the CDR3. Germline V gene sequence: CDR1 GTSNPN, CDR2 SVGIG (reference sequence). V gave up 3 bases and J gave up 1 base, with 9 bases separating them. CDR3 amino acids: CAWRLGQNTEAFF. The CDR3 nucleotides are TGTGCCTGGAGGTTAGGACAGAACACTGAAGCTTTCTTT. The whole variable domain, filled in from reference TRBV30 and TRBJ1-1, reads SQTIHQWPATLVQPVGSPLSLECTVEGTSNPNLYWYRQAAGRGLQLLFYSVGIGQISSEVPQNLSASRPQDRQFILSSKKLLLSDSGFYLCAWRLGQNTEAFFGQGTRLTVV.

V gene TRBV24-1 combines with J gene TRBJ2-3; 8 bases are a match to TRBD1. The CDR3 is made up of 15 amino acids. After removal of 3 bases from V and 2 bases from J, the junction contained 3 bases not matched to a gene. The germline V gene encodes CDR1 KGHDR and CDR2 SFDVKD. The CDR3, as DNA: TGTGCCACCAGTGATCGGACAGGGCCCACAGATACGCAGTATTTT. Translating gives CATSDRTGPTDTQYF.

The chain has TRBV5-6 and TRBJ2-7; TRBD1 is a possible D gene (6 bases). The CDR3 has 15 amino acids. Trimming left V 4 bases short and J 8 bases short, with 22 bases between. Germline-derived CDR1 and CDR2 are SGHDT and YYEEEE. CDR3 nucleotides: TGTGCCAGCAGCCGGAAAGGGACACCCCCGTCTCAGCAGTACTTC. Protein product: CASSRKGTPPSQQYF.

The chain recombines TRBV4-3 with TRBJ2-3; 7 bases fit TRBD2. Looked up from germline, CDR1 is LGHNA and CDR2 is YSLEER. With V trimmed by 0 bases and J by 6 bases, 3 bases remained unmatched. The CDR3 has 14 amino acids. The CDR3 coding sequence is TGCGCCAGCAGCCAAGAATGGCGGGGGGATACGCAGTATTTT. This encodes CASSQEWRGDTQYF.

This rearrangement joins TRBV4-2 to TRBJ2-2, with TRBD2 identical over 10 bases. Germline loops: CDR1 LGHNA, CDR2 YNFKEQ. The CDR3 totals 21 residues. The V segment lost 4 bases and the J segment 0 bases; nucleotides outside the gene matches: 17. The CDR3 spells CASSPRGLLAGKYTNTGELFF. The CDR3 DNA reads as TGTGCCAGCAGCCCGAGGGGGCTACTAGCGGGGAAGTATACGAACACCGGGGAGCTGTTTTTT.

This rearrangement joins TRBV29-1 to TRBJ2-7; unclear D gene. Germline assignment: CDR1 SQVTM and CDR2 ANQGSEA. The CDR3 covers 14 residues. Trimming took off 2 bases at V and 6 bases at J, with 17 bases between the two ends. DNA of the CDR3: TGCAGCGTTGAATTTCCATATGGCCAACGCGAGCAGTACTTC. Its protein product is CSVEFPYGQREQYF.

The rearrangement joins TRBV13 to TRBJ2-4, with D tentatively TRBD2 (6 bases). Per the germline V gene, CDR1 is PRHDT and CDR2 is FYEKMQ (reference sequence). Trimming cost V 0 bases and J 2 bases, with 14 bases left between them. The CDR3 loop spans 17 amino acids. The CDR3 loop reads CASSLGGGRRSKNIQYF. The DNA for the CDR3 is TGTGCCAGCAGCTTAGGGGGGGGACGGAGGTCCAAAAACATTCAGTACTTC.

This clone has only one observation. The CDR3 reads CASSLSGTEAFF. DNA of the CDR3: TGTGCCAGCAGCCTATCCGGTACTGAAGCTTTCTTT. V usage is TRBV3-1 (or the pseudogene TRBV3-2) and J usage is TRBJ1-1; D uncertain. CDR3 length: 12 residues. Germline CDR1 and CDR2: LGHDT and YNNKEL (reference sequence). V lost 4 bases, J lost 5 bases, and 8 bases lay in between.

The CDR3 sequence is CASNPWAGKNTEAFF. The CDR3 DNA reads TGCGCCAGCAACCCTTGGGCAGGGAAGAACACTGAAGCTTTCTTT. The V call is TRBV4-1, the J call TRBJ1-1; TRBD1 might be the D (5 bases). The CDR3 loop spans 15 amino acids. Trimming left V 7 bases short and J 1 base short, with 16 bases between. Germline V gene lookup returns CDR1 MGHRA and CDR2 YSYEKL.

CDR3 residues: CASTHLRDITNYGYTF. CDR3 DNA sequence: TGCGCCAGCACTCACCTTCGGGACATAACTAACTATGGCTACACCTTC. The rearrangement joins TRBV23-1 to TRBJ1-2; D is perhaps TRBD1 (6 bases). TRBV23-1 is an ORF; its function is uncertain. V was shortened by 7 bases and J by 0 bases, with 18 bases between the two germline ends. The CDR3 is 16 residues long.

The chain combines TRBV9 with TRBJ1-1; D is unresolved. This CDR3 comprises 14 residues. Germline V gene data show CDR1 as SGDLS and CDR2 as YYNGEE. V was clipped by 0 bases and J by 6 bases, with 12 bases between them. CDR3 protein: CASSVVNSNAEAFF. Here the CDR3 DNA reads TGTGCCAGCAGCGTAGTAAACTCTAACGCTGAAGCTTTCTTT.

The rearrangement uses TRBV7-2 and TRBJ2-7, with 7 bases identical to TRBD1. CDR1 SGHTA and CDR2 FQGNSA come from the germline V gene. There are 15 residues in the CDR3. V trimming: 5 bases; J trimming: 3 bases; junction bases outside the gene matches: 10. CDR3 bases: TGTGCCAGCAGCGAAGACAGGGTTTCCCTCTACGAGCAGTACTTC. Translated: CASSEDRVSLYEQYF.

The chain joins TRBV28 to TRBJ2-5; TRBD1 matches at 7 bases. V was clipped by 3 bases and J by 7 bases; unmatched bases: 8. Germline assignment: CDR1 MDHEN and CDR2 SYDVKM. The CDR3 extends over 14 amino acids. CDR3 amino acids: CASSLTGKGVTQYF. The CDR3 DNA reads TGTGCCAGCAGTTTGACAGGGAAGGGAGTGACCCAGTACTTC.

The chain combines TRBV2 with TRBJ2-7; 7 nucleotides align to TRBD2. The CDR3 has 13 amino acids. Germline loops: CDR1 SNHLY, CDR2 FYNNEI. The J segment lost 6 bases and the V segment lost 4 bases, leaving 6 bases of the junction unmatched. The CDR3 nucleotides read TGTGCCAGCAGTGGGGAGGGTATGGGCGAGCAGTACTTC. This gives the protein CASSGEGMGEQYF.

The V call is TRBV7-9, the J call TRBJ1-2; D not resolved. V dropped 5 bases and J dropped 8 bases, with 18 bases sitting between them. In germline, CDR1 is SEHNR, CDR2 FQNEAQ (reference sequence). This CDR3 spans 14 amino acids. The CDR3, as DNA: TGTGCCAGCAGCCTCGGCCGTATGGACTGGGGCTACACCTTC. Protein: CASSLGRMDWGYTF.

The V gene is TRBV28, the J gene TRBJ2-2; 8 nucleotides align to TRBD2. With 3 bases clipped from V and 7 bases from J, the junction kept 7 bases outside the gene matches. CDR1 and CDR2 from the germline V gene are MDHEN and SYDVKM. The CDR3 extends over 15 amino acids. CDR3 sequence (DNA): TGTGCCAGCAGTTTGCGGGGGGCAGGGTACGGGGAGCTGTTTTTT. Translated: CASSLRGAGYGELFF.

The V call is TRBV6-5, the J call TRBJ1-2; D is possibly TRBD1 (6 bases). The CDR3 consists of 16 residues. V was clipped by 0 bases and J by 4 bases, with 15 bases between them. The V gene's germline CDR1 is MNHEY and CDR2 SVGAGI. The CDR3 bases are TGTGCCAGCAGTTACTCGGCCCCAGGGGTAGGCTATGGCTACACCTTC. Translation gives CASSYSAPGVGYGYTF.

This clone occurred a few times. The gene calls are TRBV30 and TRBJ1-2; 8 bases are a match to TRBD1. Trimming took 0 bases from V and 14 from J; bases not matched to a gene: 14. Germline V gives CDR1 GTSNPN, CDR2 SVGIG (reference sequence). There are 14 residues in the CDR3. CDR3 sequence reads: CAWSVSQRTGRYTF. CDR3 DNA sequence: TGTGCCTGGAGTGTATCCCAAAGGACAGGGAGGTATACCTTC.